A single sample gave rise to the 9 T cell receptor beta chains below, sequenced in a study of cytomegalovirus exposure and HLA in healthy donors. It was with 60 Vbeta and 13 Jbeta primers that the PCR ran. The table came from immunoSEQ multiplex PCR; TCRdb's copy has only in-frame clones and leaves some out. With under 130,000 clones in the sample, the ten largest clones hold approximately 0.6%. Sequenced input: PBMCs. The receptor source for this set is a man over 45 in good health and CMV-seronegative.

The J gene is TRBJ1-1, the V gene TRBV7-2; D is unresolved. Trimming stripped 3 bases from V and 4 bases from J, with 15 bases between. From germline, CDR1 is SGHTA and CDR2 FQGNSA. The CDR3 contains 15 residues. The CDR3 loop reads CASSFHGMEGTEAFF. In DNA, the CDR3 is TGTGCCAGCAGCTTCCACGGGATGGAGGGCACTGAAGCTTTCTTT.

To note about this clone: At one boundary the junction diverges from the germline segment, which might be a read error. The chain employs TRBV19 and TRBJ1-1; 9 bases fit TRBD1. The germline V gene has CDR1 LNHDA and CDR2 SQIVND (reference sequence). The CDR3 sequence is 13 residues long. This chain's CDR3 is CASRDRGLTEDFF. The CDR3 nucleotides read TGTGCCAGTAGGGACAGGGGCCTGACTGAAGATTTCTTT.

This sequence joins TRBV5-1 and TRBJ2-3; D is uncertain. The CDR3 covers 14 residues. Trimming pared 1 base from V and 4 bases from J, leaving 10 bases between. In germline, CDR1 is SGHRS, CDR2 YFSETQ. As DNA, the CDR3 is TGCGCCAGCAGCTTGCCCCTGAAGCCAGATACGCAGTATTTT. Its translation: CASSLPLKPDTQYF.

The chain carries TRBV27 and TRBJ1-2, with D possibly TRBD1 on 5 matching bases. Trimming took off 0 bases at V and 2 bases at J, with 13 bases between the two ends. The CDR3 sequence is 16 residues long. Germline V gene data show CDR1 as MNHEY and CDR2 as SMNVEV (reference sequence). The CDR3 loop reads CASSLSPRWGNYGYTF. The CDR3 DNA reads TGTGCCAGCAGTTTATCTCCCCGGTGGGGCAACTATGGCTACACCTTC.

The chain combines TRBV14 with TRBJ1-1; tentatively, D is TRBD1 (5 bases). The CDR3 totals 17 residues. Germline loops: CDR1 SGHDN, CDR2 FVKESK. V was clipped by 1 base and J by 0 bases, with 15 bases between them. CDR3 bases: TGTGCCAGCAGCCAAGTAAGGTGGGGCAGGGTGAACACTGAAGCTTTCTTT. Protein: CASSQVRWGRVNTEAFF. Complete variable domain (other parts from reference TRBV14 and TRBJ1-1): EAGVTQFPSHSVIEKGQTVTLRCDPISGHDNLYWYRRVMGKEIKFLLHFVKESKQDESGMPNNRFLAERTGGTYSTLKVQPAELEDSGVYFCASSQVRWGRVNTEAFFGQGTRLTVV.

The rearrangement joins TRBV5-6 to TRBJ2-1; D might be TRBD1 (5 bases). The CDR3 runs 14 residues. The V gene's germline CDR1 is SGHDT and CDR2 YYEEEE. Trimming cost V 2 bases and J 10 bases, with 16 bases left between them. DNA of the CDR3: TGTGCCAGCAGCTTAGGGGCCCTTGCCAGGGAGCAGTTCTTC. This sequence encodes CASSLGALAREQFF.

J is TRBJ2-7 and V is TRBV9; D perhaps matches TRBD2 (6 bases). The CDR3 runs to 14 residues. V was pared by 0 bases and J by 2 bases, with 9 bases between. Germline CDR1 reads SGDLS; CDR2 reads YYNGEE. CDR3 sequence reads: CASSVGAGPYEQYF. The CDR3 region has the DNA TGTGCCAGCAGCGTAGGGGCGGGACCCTACGAGCAGTACTTC.

This CDR3 reads CASSPSGTKSYGYTF. The CDR3 region has the DNA TGTGCCAGCTCACCGTCCGGGACTAAGTCCTATGGCTACACCTTC. The chain links TRBV18 to TRBJ1-2, with D perhaps TRBD1 (5 bases). Trimming removed 3 bases from V and 4 bases from J, with 15 bases in between. The CDR3 runs 15 residues. From germline, CDR1 is KGHSH and CDR2 LQKENI.

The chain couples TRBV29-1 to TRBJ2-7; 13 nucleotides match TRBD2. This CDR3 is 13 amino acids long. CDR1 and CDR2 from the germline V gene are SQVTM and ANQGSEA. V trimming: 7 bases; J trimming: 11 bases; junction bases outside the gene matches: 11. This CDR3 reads CSAGLAGAAIEYF. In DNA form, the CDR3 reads TGCAGCGCCGGACTAGCGGGAGCAGCGATCGAGTACTTC.